These 28 T cell receptor beta chains share one sample of origin, sequenced in a study of blood T cell repertoires in COVID-19. Using immunoSEQ multiplex PCR, the repertoire was profiled, and TCRdb retains in-frame clones only, with some absent. The table records approximately 190,000 clones, under 90% of them present only once. What was sequenced was peripheral blood. Receptor source: a man in his 60s with acute or convalescent COVID-19.

This clone occurred once. Here the CDR3 reads CASSLTGSETQYF. DNA for the CDR3: TGCGCCAGCAGCCTAACAGGGTCGGAGACCCAGTACTTC. The chain combines TRBV5-1 with TRBJ2-5; possible D gene TRBD1, 6 bases. Germline V gene data show CDR1 as SGHRS and CDR2 as YFSETQ. V lost 4 bases, J lost 5 bases, and 12 bases lay in between. The CDR3 runs 13 residues.

This clone was recorded once. The chain links TRBV11-2 to TRBJ2-3; 8 bases are a match to TRBD2. The germline V gene encodes CDR1 SGHAT and CDR2 FQNNGV. The junction had 6 bases not matched to a gene; V was cut back by 3 bases and J by 4 bases. The CDR3 is 15 amino acids. CDR3 loop: CASSFGRGGADTQYF. The CDR3 bases are TGTGCCAGCAGCTTTGGACGGGGGGGCGCAGATACGCAGTATTTT. Combining the CDR3 with reference TRBV11-2 and TRBJ2-3 gives the whole variable domain EAGVAQSPRYKIIEKRQSVAFWCNPISGHATLYWYQQILGQGPKLLIQFQNNGVVDDSQLPKDRFSAERLKGVDSTLKIQPAKLEDSAVYLCASSFGRGGADTQYFGPGTRLTVL.

The chain joins TRBV6-5 to TRBJ2-7; weak D call: TRBD1 (6 bases). With 2 bases removed from V and 5 bases from J, the gap between germline ends came to 7 bases. The CDR3 covers 12 residues. Germline V lookup: CDR1 MNHEY, CDR2 SVGAGI. In nucleotides, the CDR3 is TGTGCCAGCAGTTACCAGGGGAACGAGCAGTACTTC. Translated, it gives CASSYQGNEQYF.

The chain carries TRBV5-1 and TRBJ2-2; weak D call: TRBD1 (5 bases). The CDR3 spans 17 residues. Germline lookup yields CDR1 SGHRS and CDR2 YFSETQ. V lost 1 base and J lost 4, with 17 bases in between. Written as DNA, the CDR3 is TGCGCCAGCAGCTTGAAGGGGCCTCAGAGTTTCACCGGGGAGCTGTTTTTT. This encodes CASSLKGPQSFTGELFF.

This clone showed up just once. The chain joins TRBV9 to TRBJ1-1; no clear D. In germline, CDR1 is SGDLS, CDR2 YYNGEE. Trimming stripped 0 bases from V and 0 bases from J, with 6 bases between. CDR3 size: 14 residues. The CDR3 coding sequence is TGTGCCAGCAGCGTAGCACAATTGAACACTGAAGCTTTCTTT. This sequence encodes CASSVAQLNTEAFF.

J is TRBJ2-1 and V is TRBV4-1, with 9 bases lining up with TRBD1. The CDR3 sequence is 15 residues long. The germline V gene has CDR1 MGHRA and CDR2 YSYEKL. With V trimmed by 4 bases and J by 9 bases, 10 bases remained unmatched. The CDR3 here is CASSRSGTGFGEQFF. CDR3 nucleotides: TGCGCCAGCAGCCGCTCCGGGACAGGGTTTGGTGAGCAGTTCTTC.

The J gene is TRBJ2-3, the V gene TRBV11-3; TRBD1 matches at 9 bases. Germline V gene lookup returns CDR1 SGHNT and CDR2 YENEEA. The junction had 7 bases not matched to a gene; V was cut back by 5 bases and J by 4 bases. The CDR3 loop spans 15 amino acids. This chain's CDR3 is CASSPGQGRADTQYF. CDR3 bases: TGTGCCAGCAGCCCCGGACAGGGGAGAGCAGATACGCAGTATTTT.

This rearrangement joins TRBV7-8 to TRBJ1-3, with 8 bases that match TRBD1. CDR1 SGHVS and CDR2 FQNEAQ come from the germline V gene. CDR3 length: 14 residues. J was trimmed by 2 bases and V by 4 bases; bases with no gene match: 1. The CDR3 nucleotides are TGTGCCAGCAGCTCGGACAGGGCTGGAAACACCATATATTTT. Amino acids: CASSSDRAGNTIYF.

This clone appeared a single time. The chain recombines TRBV7-3 with TRBJ2-3, with 7 nucleotides matching TRBD1. CDR1 and CDR2 from the germline V gene are SGHTA and FQGTGA. This CDR3 contains 21 residues. J gave up 4 bases and V 1 base, and 23 bases lay outside the gene matches. As DNA, the CDR3 is TGTGCCAGCAGCTTAAGGTTTTGGACAGGCCTCGACACTCCCGGGGCAGATACGCAGTATTTT. Amino acid sequence: CASSLRFWTGLDTPGADTQYF.

J is TRBJ1-2 and V is TRBV25-1, with 7 bases identical to TRBD1. V shed 4 bases, J shed 4 bases, and the junction held 9 bases outside the gene matches. The germline CDR1 and CDR2 sequences are MGHDK and SYGVNS. CDR3 length equals 15 residues. The CDR3 region is CASSVQGDIPYGYTF. Written as DNA, the CDR3 is TGTGCCAGCAGTGTTCAGGGGGACATCCCCTATGGCTACACCTTC.

The J gene is TRBJ2-1, the V gene TRBV15; D remains ambiguous. This CDR3 is 14 amino acids long. The germline V gene encodes CDR1 LNHNV and CDR2 YYDKDF (reference sequence). Trimming shortened V by 5 bases and J by 7 bases, and 15 bases separated the two germline ends. The DNA for the CDR3 is TGTGCCACCAGCCCCAGGCTTGAAGAGAATGAGCAGTTCTTC. Translating it yields CATSPRLEENEQFF.

A single count supports this clone. The gene calls are TRBV4-3 and TRBJ2-3, with D perhaps TRBD2 (6 bases). The CDR3 consists of 13 residues. Trimming took 4 bases from V and 2 from J, leaving 7 bases between them. The germline V gene has CDR1 LGHNA and CDR2 YSLEER. The CDR3 here is CASSLAVTDTQYF. The CDR3 DNA is TGCGCCAGCAGCCTAGCGGTCACAGATACGCAGTATTTT.

This chain connects TRBV5-1 to TRBJ2-7; 11 bases map to TRBD2. The CDR3 is 14 amino acids. With 5 bases clipped from V and 4 bases from J, the junction kept 5 bases outside the gene matches. The germline gives CDR1 SGHRS, CDR2 YFSETQ. The CDR3 loop reads CASRTLAGGYEQYF. In DNA, the CDR3 is TGCGCCAGCAGAACCCTAGCGGGGGGATACGAGCAGTACTTC.

V is TRBV6-5 and J is TRBJ2-5; 7 bases match TRBD1. The germline V gene has CDR1 MNHEY and CDR2 SVGAGI. The CDR3 sequence is 14 residues long. The trim removed 10 bases at V and 2 bases at J, leaving 10 bases unmatched. The CDR3 loop reads CATVDTGEQETQYF. In DNA form, the CDR3 reads TGTGCCACCGTCGACACAGGGGAACAAGAGACCCAGTACTTC.

The gene calls are TRBV7-9 and TRBJ1-5; D is ambiguous. The germline V gene has CDR1 SEHNR and CDR2 FQNEAQ (reference sequence). V was trimmed by 2 bases and J by 2 bases, leaving 7 bases between them. This CDR3 is 14 amino acids long. CDR3 loop: CASSLFQGNQPQHF. CDR3 DNA: TGTGCCAGCAGCTTATTCCAGGGCAATCAGCCCCAGCATTTT.

The rearrangement uses TRBV5-1 and TRBJ1-4, with D unresolved. Germline CDR1 SGHRS, CDR2 YFSETQ. The CDR3 consists of 15 residues. The V end was cut by 3 bases, the J end by 11 bases, with 20 bases between. The CDR3 loop reads CASSSSRTSGAKLFF. The CDR3 DNA reads as TGCGCCAGCAGCTCATCCAGGACGTCGGGAGCGAAACTGTTTTTT.

V usage is TRBV9 and J usage is TRBJ1-2; 11 nucleotides match TRBD1. CDR3 length: 17 residues. J was trimmed by 4 bases and V by 0 bases; bases with no gene match: 8. Germline values: CDR1 SGDLS, CDR2 YYNGEE. CDR3 DNA: TGTGCCAGCAGCGTAGTTGGACAGGGGGCCAGGAGCTATGGCTACACCTTC. The encoded protein is CASSVVGQGARSYGYTF.

The chain joins TRBV6-5 to TRBJ2-3; D uncertain. There are 15 residues in the CDR3. Trimming cost V 6 bases and J 1 base, with 14 bases left between them. Germline V gene data show CDR1 as MNHEY and CDR2 as SVGAGI. In nucleotides, the CDR3 is TGTGCCAGCAGCACCTTGAGAAGCGGCACAGATACGCAGTATTTT. Amino acid sequence: CASSTLRSGTDTQYF.

This rearrangement joins TRBV6-5 to TRBJ1-2; unclear D gene. The CDR3 runs 14 residues. Germline V lookup: CDR1 MNHEY, CDR2 SVGAGI. V was trimmed by 4 bases and J by 3 bases, leaving 12 bases between them. CDR3 loop: CASSFRLAHYGYTF. The CDR3 bases are TGTGCCAGCAGTTTTCGACTGGCGCACTATGGCTACACCTTC.

The chain recombines TRBV18 with TRBJ2-1, with D uncertain. Germline CDR1 and CDR2: KGHSH and LQKENI. This CDR3 region has 14 residues. V was pared by 3 bases and J by 5 bases, with 11 bases between. Written as DNA, the CDR3 is TGTGCCAGCTCACCGCCCAGCAGGAACAATGAGCAGTTCTTC. Protein: CASSPPSRNNEQFF.

This chain links TRBV29-1 with TRBJ2-3; 10 bases align to TRBD2. The germline gives CDR1 SQVTM, CDR2 ANQGSEA. The CDR3 sequence is 15 residues long. The trim removed 3 bases at V and 4 bases at J, leaving 7 bases unmatched. The CDR3 bases are TGCAGCGTTGACTATAGCGGGAGGCGTGCAGATACGCAGTATTTT. Translating it yields CSVDYSGRRADTQYF.

This chain joins TRBV2 and TRBJ1-3; D is ambiguous. Trimming took off 6 bases at V and 0 bases at J, with 12 bases between the two ends. From germline, CDR1 is SNHLY and CDR2 FYNNEI. The CDR3 consists of 15 residues. The CDR3 sequence: CASRDGGISGNTIYF. For the CDR3, the DNA is TGTGCCAGCAGGGACGGCGGGATCTCTGGAAACACCATATATTTT.

The rearrangement uses TRBV5-5 and TRBJ1-5; no clear D. CDR1 SGHKS and CDR2 YYEKEE come from the germline V gene (reference sequence). Between the trimmed V and J ends, which lost 1 base and 0 bases, there was a span of 8 bases. This CDR3 comprises 15 residues. CDR3 sequence (DNA): TGTGCCAGCAGCTTGCTAGGTTATAGCAATCAGCCCCAGCATTTT. Translating gives CASSLLGYSNQPQHF.

CDR3 DNA sequence: TGTGCCAGCAGCTCCGGGACAGTCTATGGCTACACCTTC. This encodes CASSSGTVYGYTF. This chain connects TRBV7-6 to TRBJ1-2; TRBD1 agrees at 7 bases. CDR3 size: 13 residues. The V gene end was trimmed by 4 bases and the J gene end by 4 bases; junction bases not matched to a gene: 3. Looked up from germline, CDR1 is SGHVS and CDR2 is FNYEAQ.

The genes are TRBV7-2 and TRBJ2-3, with TRBD2 as a possible D gene (5 bases). V lost 6 bases, J lost 8 bases, and 12 bases lay in between. CDR3 length equals 12 residues. CDR1 SGHTA and CDR2 FQGNSA come from the germline V gene. The CDR3 here is CASRNTGSTQYF. CDR3 in DNA: TGTGCCAGCAGAAATACGGGGTCTACGCAGTATTTT.

The chain couples TRBV6-5 to TRBJ2-2; maybe TRBD2 (7 bases). Germline V gene lookup returns CDR1 MNHEY and CDR2 SVGAGI. V was clipped by 4 bases and J by 4 bases, with 16 bases between them. The CDR3 extends over 16 amino acids. The CDR3 nucleotides read TGTGCCAGCAGTTCAACCGGGCGGGGGCCCACCGGGGAGCTGTTTTTT. Its protein is CASSSTGRGPTGELFF.

V gene TRBV20-1 combines with J gene TRBJ2-7, with TRBD1 matching over 9 bases. The CDR3 runs to 14 residues. The V segment lost 3 bases and the J segment 6 bases; nucleotides outside the gene matches: 9. Germline V gives CDR1 DFQATT, CDR2 SNEGSKA (reference sequence). For the CDR3, the DNA is TGCAGTGCTAGTTTAGGGACAGGGACAGGCGAGCAGTACTTC. Translated: CSASLGTGTGEQYF.

V is TRBV9 and J is TRBJ2-5; TRBD2 matches at 9 bases. The trim removed 4 bases at V and 4 bases at J, leaving 8 bases unmatched. The CDR3 runs 15 residues. Germline V gives CDR1 SGDLS, CDR2 YYNGEE. The CDR3: CASSRTSVGRETQYF. The DNA of the CDR3 is TGTGCCAGCAGCAGGACTAGCGTGGGGAGAGAGACCCAGTACTTC.